This TCR beta chain was sequenced during a study of T cells in Graves' hyperthyroidism and ophthalmopathy. The CDR3 is 12 amino acids. V lost 7 bases and J lost 4, with 10 bases in between. Germline V gene data show CDR1 as SNHLY and CDR2 as FYNNEI. Amplification of TCR beta CDR3 regions used RNA as the template. Researchers ran a first-round RT-PCR on the TCR CDR3 using the HTBI primer set. TCRdb used MiXCR to reprocess the multiplex PCR reads, holding one entry per CDR3 protein. The data show roughly 510,000 distinct CDR3 sequences, less than 25% seen once. This sample holds PBMCs from about 10 ml fresh peripheral blood. Study-wide results and limits: Model-based prediction identified ophthalmopathy a median approximately 6 months prior to its onset. Patients with ophthalmopathy were separated from those with stable hyperthyroidism by a 13 V-J model. Most thyroid clonotypes with frequency above 0.001 were detected in blood.

This clonotype was observed at least ten times. Its antigen is not identified. Sequencing input: blood. The chain employs TRBV2 and TRBJ1-2, with unresolved D. The clonotype comes from a man between 18 and 35 years old with Graves' hyperthyroidism. CDR3: CASTSSAYGYTF. The CDR3 DNA sequence: TGTGCCAGCACCTCGTCGGCCTATGGCTACACCTTC.